A selection of T cell receptor beta chains follows, all from one sample in a study of identical twins. TCRdb recomputed calls from the 5' RACE reads with MiXCR, one row per CDR3 protein. The table has 410,000 or so distinct CDR3 sequences, about 18% seen once. Sample: naive T cells sorted from blood. Source of these receptors: a man in his fifties or sixties in good health. The CDR3 runs from the conserved cysteine through the conserved F or W. D genes are given only for firm matches. Not all rows give a size; the values are once, few, many and, for expanded clones, a class.

CDR3 length | D gene | clone size | J gene | V gene | CDR3 DNA | CDR3 protein
15 | - | few | TRBJ1-4 | TRBV4-2 | TGTGCCAGCAGCCAAGGCCCGTCTGCTAATGAAAAACTGTTTTTT | CASSQGPSANEKLFF
13 | TRBD1 | - | TRBJ1-4 | TRBV5-1 | TGCGCCAGCAGCTCTGACAGGGGCGAAAAACTGTTTTTT | CASSSDRGEKLFF
15 | TRBD1 | - | TRBJ2-2 | TRBV20-1 | TGCAGTGCACGACCCGGGACAGGGTCGACCGGGGAGCTGTTTTTT | CSARPGTGSTGELFF
16 | TRBD1 | many | TRBJ1-5 | TRBV6-4 | TGTGCCAGCACTCCGGACAGGGTAGTACGCAATCAGCCCCAGCATTTT | CASTPDRVVRNQPQHF
13 | TRBD1 | - | TRBJ2-2 | TRBV29-1 | TGCAGCTCCAAGGGGGCGGACTCCGGGGAGCTGTTTTTT | CSSKGADSGELFF
14 | - | many | TRBJ2-3 | TRBV29-1 | TGCAGCGTTGTCGCGGGTAGGGGCACAGATACGCAGTATTTT | CSVVAGRGTDTQYF
14 | - | - | TRBJ1-4 | TRBV4-2 | TGTGCCAGCAGCCAAGAAGGCGTAAATGAAAAACTGTTTTTT | CASSQEGVNEKLFF
15 | - | - | TRBJ2-7 | TRBV15 | TGTGCCACCAGCAGAGATCCAGGACTGGGGTACGAGCAGTACTTC | CATSRDPGLGYEQYF
14 | - | few | TRBJ2-7 | TRBV29-1 | TGCAGCGTCCAGACGGATCGTGGGAACTACGAGCAGTACTTC | CSVQTDRGNYEQYF
16 | - | many | TRBJ1-2 | TRBV6-2/TRBV6-3 | TGTGCCAGCAGTTACCCACAGGCCGCTATTGCCTATGGCTACACCTTC | CASSYPQAAIAYGYTF
15 | TRBD1 | few | TRBJ2-1 | TRBV12-3/TRBV12-4 | TGTGCCAGCAGTCTCCATGGGACTGGACAGGGTGAGCAGTTCTTC | CASSLHGTGQGEQFF
12 | - | few | TRBJ2-2 | TRBV11-2 | TGTGCCAGCAGCCCGGGGGCTACCGAGCTGTTTTTT | CASSPGATELFF
14 | - | - | TRBJ1-6 | TRBV6-1 | TGTGCCAGCAGCCCCGGGACACATAATTCACCCCTCCACTTT | CASSPGTHNSPLHF
17 | - | few | TRBJ2-7 | TRBV4-3 | TGCGCCAGCAGCCGCGGTTCAGGCTGGGACTTGTCCTACGAGCAGTACTTC | CASSRGSGWDLSYEQYF
14 | TRBD1 | few | TRBJ1-1 | TRBV4-1 | TGCGCCAGCAGCTCCCGGGACAGGAACACTGAAGCTTTCTTT | CASSSRDRNTEAFF
14 | - | - | TRBJ1-1 | TRBV18 | TGTGCCAGCTCACCCTTGCTCACGGTTAATGAAGCTTTCTTT | CASSPLLTVNEAFF
15 | - | - | TRBJ2-3 | TRBV6-2/TRBV6-3 | TGTGCCAGCCCCACCCCTCAGAGGAGCACAGATACGCAGTATTTT | CASPTPQRSTDTQYF
14 | TRBD2 | many | TRBJ2-7 | TRBV7-9 | TGTGCCAGCAGCGCGACTAGCGGGAGCCACGAGCAGTACTTC | CASSATSGSHEQYF
13 | - | - | TRBJ2-1 | TRBV4-3 | TGCGCCAGCAGCCAAGATTCTTTCAATGAGCAGTTCTTC | CASSQDSFNEQFF
18 | TRBD1 | - | TRBJ1-2 | TRBV6-5 | TGTGCCAGCAGTTACGACGCCAGGGGGGGTGGACAGGACTATGGCTACACCTTC | CASSYDARGGGQDYGYTF
14 | - | many | TRBJ2-7 | TRBV28 | TGTGCCAGCAGAGCCGGGGGATTCCACTACGAGCAGTACTTC | CASRAGGFHYEQYF
15 | TRBD1 | few | TRBJ1-1 | TRBV9 | TGTGCCAGCAGCGTAGGGGGACAGGTGGTAACTGAAGCTTTCTTT | CASSVGGQVVTEAFF
16 | TRBD1 | - | TRBJ2-3 | TRBV5-1 | TGCGCCAGCAGCTTGGACCGACAGGGAAAGGCAGATACGCAGTATTTT | CASSLDRQGKADTQYF
16 | TRBD2 | many | TRBJ2-1 | TRBV20-1 | TGCAGTGCCCGAGCGGGGAGCGGGAGGTTTGTAAATGAGCAGTTCTTC | CSARAGSGRFVNEQFF
15 | - | many | TRBJ2-5 | TRBV11-2 | TGTGCCAGCAGCTCCGGGACCCTCCTTCAAGAGACCCAGTACTTC | CASSSGTLLQETQYF
15 | - | many | TRBJ2-2 | TRBV14 | TGTGCCAGCAGCGACTTGGACAGATACACCGGGGAGCTGTTTTTT | CASSDLDRYTGELFF
16 | TRBD1 | - | TRBJ2-1 | TRBV6-1 | TGTGCCAGCAGTGATGCTGGGACAGGTTATTACAATGAGCAGTTCTTC | CASSDAGTGYYNEQFF
17 | - | many | TRBJ1-3 | TRBV20-1 | TGCAGTGCTAGGGAGGGGGGAGTCAGACACCATCGAAACACCATATATTTT | CSAREGGVRHHRNTIYF
16 | TRBD2 | - | TRBJ2-5 | TRBV6-1 | TGTGCCACCCGGGTTGGTAGCGGGGTATTCGGAGAGACCCAGTACTTC | CATRVGSGVFGETQYF
14 | - | many | TRBJ2-1 | TRBV6-5 | TGTGCCAGCAGTTACTCCGAATCCTACAATGAGCAGTTCTTC | CASSYSESYNEQFF
14 | - | many | TRBJ1-5 | TRBV12-3/TRBV12-4 | TGTGCCAGCAGTTCGGACGGGTTTTTTCAGCCCCAGCATTTT | CASSSDGFFQPQHF
15 | - | many | TRBJ2-3 | TRBV12-3/TRBV12-4 | TGTGCCAGCAGTTTTAGGGGACCGACCACAGATACGCAGTATTTT | CASSFRGPTTDTQYF
15 | - | - | TRBJ2-3 | TRBV20-1 | TGCAGTGCTAGAACTGGTTCGGGTGGCACAGATACGCAGTATTTT | CSARTGSGGTDTQYF
11 | - | few | TRBJ2-7 | TRBV12-3/TRBV12-4 | TGTGCCAGCAGTAAACGGGCGGAGCAGTACTTC | CASSKRAEQYF
13 | - | many | TRBJ2-3 | TRBV5-1 | TGCGCCAGCAGCGAACCGGGGGCAGATACGCAGTATTTT | CASSEPGADTQYF
12 | - | many | TRBJ2-5 | TRBV4-2 | TGTGCCAGCAGCCAAGATTTAGGGACCCAGTACTTC | CASSQDLGTQYF
12 | - | few | TRBJ2-1 | TRBV6-2/TRBV6-3 | TGTGCCAGCACGCAGGGAGGCAATGAGCAGTTCTTC | CASTQGGNEQFF
16 | TRBD1 | many | TRBJ1-5 | TRBV4-2 | TGTGCCAGCAGCCAAGCTGGGACAGGGGGCAATCAGCCCCAGCATTTT | CASSQAGTGGNQPQHF
15 | TRBD1 | many | TRBJ1-2 | TRBV12-3/TRBV12-4 | TGTGCCAGCAGTTCCCGGGGACAGGCTAACTATGGCTACACCTTC | CASSSRGQANYGYTF
13 | - | many | TRBJ2-7 | TRBV5-1 | TGCGCCAGCCGAGAGGACAGCTACTACGAGCAGTACTTC | CASREDSYYEQYF
15 | - | - | TRBJ2-2 | TRBV7-2 | TGTGCCAGCAGCTTCTTCGTTGCGAACACCGGGGAGCTGTTTTTT | CASSFFVANTGELFF
14 | - | - | TRBJ2-7 | TRBV28 | TGTGCCAGCAAGTCGGCCCTAGCCTCCTACGAGCAGTACTTC | CASKSALASYEQYF
15 | - | - | TRBJ2-1 | TRBV6-2/TRBV6-3 | TGTGCCAGCAGTTATGTTTCCGGGGTCCTCAATGAGCAGTTCTTC | CASSYVSGVLNEQFF
16 | TRBD2 | few | TRBJ2-3 | TRBV5-1 | TGCGCCAGCAGCCTGAAACTAGCGGGAGCGGATTCGACGCAGTATTTT | CASSLKLAGADSTQYF
14 | - | many | TRBJ2-5 | TRBV30 | TGTGCCTGGAGTATCCCCAGGGGAGGGGAGACCCAGTACTTC | CAWSIPRGGETQYF
14 | - | once | TRBJ2-3 | TRBV11-2 | TGTGCCAGCAGCTTAGATCCGCTAGGGTTTACGCAGTATTTT | CASSLDPLGFTQYF
23 | TRBD2 | many | TRBJ2-5 | TRBV28 | TGTGCCAGCAGTTACCCGATGGGGGATGCCGGGACTAGCGGGGACCCTCCCCAAGAGACCCAGTACTTC | CASSYPMGDAGTSGDPPQETQYF
15 | - | - | TRBJ1-3 | TRBV29-1 | TGCAGCGTCAGTAAGGGGCAGAACTCTGGAAACACCATATATTTT | CSVSKGQNSGNTIYF
14 | - | few | TRBJ2-1 | TRBV12-3/TRBV12-4 | TGTGCCAGCAGTTTAGAAGGCCGCCCCAATGAGCAGTTCTTC | CASSLEGRPNEQFF
12 | - | - | TRBJ2-2 | TRBV10-3 | TGTGCCATCAGTGACGACCGCGGGGAGCTGTTTTTT | CAISDDRGELFF
12 | - | many | TRBJ1-1 | TRBV6-5 | TGTGCCAGCAGCCCGGGGGGAGTAGAAGCTTTCTTT | CASSPGGVEAFF
15 | TRBD1 | few | TRBJ1-4 | TRBV28 | TGTGCCAGCAGTATCCTCACAGGGGTCCCTGAAAAACTGTTTTTT | CASSILTGVPEKLFF
13 | - | - | TRBJ2-5 | TRBV20-1 | TGCAGTGCTAGAGATGAGCCCGGGGAGACCCAGTACTTC | CSARDEPGETQYF
16 | TRBD2 | - | TRBJ2-4 | TRBV7-2 | TGTGCCAGCAGTTTAGATAGCGGGGGGGCCTTTAACATTCAGTACTTC | CASSLDSGGAFNIQYF